This TCR beta chain emerged from a study of blood T cell repertoires in COVID-19. Overall study: Material from acute and convalescent COVID-19 was sourced from the United States, Italy and Spain. PBMCs, B-cell-depleted T cells, or T cells were the source of the cDNA or gDNA that made up the material.

CDR1 is SGHDN and CDR2 is FVKESK in the germline V gene. V lost 4 bases and J lost 10, with 18 bases in between. The CDR3 runs 14 residues. As handled by the study authors: How many nucleated cells were present was estimated from reference gene primer amplification. Produced via immunoSEQ multiplex PCR; TCRdb's table is partial and in-frame only. D and trimming come from the DNA, and the V and J calls and clone size come from that table. The profile covers around 100,000 clones, with around 85% appearing a single time and about 13% taken by the ten largest. This sequence was found in a human donor in a cohort sampled during active COVID-19. Sequencing was carried out using peripheral blood. This chain joins TRBV14 and TRBJ2-3; D might be TRBD2 (7 bases). Here the CDR3 reads CASSRQGGGFSQYF. CDR3 sequence (DNA): TGTGCCAGCAGCCGCCAAGGGGGGGGTTTCTCGCAGTATTTT.